A selection of T cell receptor beta chains follows, all from one sample in a study of somatic mutations in cytotoxic T cells in rheumatoid arthritis. Here immunoSEQ multiplex PCR was the method, and the copy in TCRdb shows in-frame clones only, minus some. Among approximately 20,000 clones listed, about three quarters were seen once. The sample taken for sequencing was CD8+ T cells sorted from blood. Source of these receptors: an adult with rheumatoid arthritis. CDR3s include the opening cysteine and the closing phenylalanine or tryptophan. Each record gives: D gene, J gene, clone size, V gene, CDR3 protein. A D gene is named only where the DNA matches it firmly. Where a row states a size, it is once, few, many or the class of an expanded clone; other rows omit it.

TRBD1 TRBJ2-1 NA TRBV4-1 CASSQAPRTGLYNEQFF
NA TRBJ1-1 few TRBV4-2 CASSQSIDEAFF
NA TRBJ2-7 NA TRBV4-1 CASSQGGAWPAYEQYF
NA TRBJ2-7 NA TRBV19 CASTPYFGSYEQYF
NA TRBJ2-2 NA TRBV9 CASSVYWNTGELFF
TRBD2 TRBJ2-7 NA TRBV28 CASSLSAGGSYEQYF
NA TRBJ1-4 few TRBV7-9 CASSPKQSVEEKLFF
TRBD2 TRBJ2-5 NA TRBV5-4 CASSLGGGALRGQETQYF
TRBD1 TRBJ2-7 few TRBV7-8 CASSGGTGGENPEQYF
TRBD1 TRBJ1-1 few TRBV30 CAWSQPQGARTEAFF
NA TRBJ2-3 NA TRBV7-9 CASSLVGAGVTDTQYF
NA TRBJ2-1 NA TRBV2 CASSEEQPEYNEQFF
TRBD2 TRBJ2-2 NA TRBV5-1 CASSSLGTSDGTGELFF
NA TRBJ1-3 NA TRBV7-6 CASSLGTSGSGNTIYF
NA TRBJ2-7 few TRBV29-1 CSAMDTAYEQYF
TRBD2 TRBJ2-3 NA TRBV11-2 CASSLEIAGGTDTQYF
TRBD2 TRBJ2-1 NA TRBV6-5 CASSYSGLADYNEQFF
TRBD2 TRBJ2-7 NA TRBV19 CASSNQRESYEQYF
NA TRBJ1-1 NA TRBV9 CASSLTPGQNTEAFF
TRBD1 TRBJ1-2 once TRBV7-6 CASSLALGQGDGYTF
NA TRBJ1-2 NA TRBV10-2 CASSERGGYGYTF
NA TRBJ1-1 NA TRBV5-4 CASSSVLNTEAFF
TRBD2 TRBJ2-5 NA TRBV7-8 CASSYPSGGAGETQYF
TRBD2 TRBJ2-6 NA TRBV4-1 CASSQDLPLAGGYGANVLTF
NA TRBJ2-2 NA TRBV9 CASSVQVLGTGELFF
NA TRBJ1-2 once TRBV12-5 CASGSNYGYTF
NA TRBJ1-2 few TRBV5-6 CASSFPGELRGYTF
NA TRBJ2-1 NA TRBV5-4 CASSADSRNEQFF
NA TRBJ2-1 NA TRBV11-3 CASSQNRARSEQFF
NA TRBJ2-1 NA TRBV4-1 CASSQDGQISSYNEQFF
NA TRBJ1-2 few TRBV7-5 CARSPLQVRAHYGYTF
NA TRBJ1-1 NA TRBV9 CASSVAWGAEAFF
NA TRBJ1-1 NA TRBV7-9 CASSLRGDTEAFF
NA TRBJ2-1 NA TRBV11-2 CASSGLGNEQFF
NA TRBJ2-1 NA TRBV9 CASSVADGGTHYNEQFF
NA TRBJ2-2 NA TRBV7-8 CASSLYVGANTGELFF
TRBD2 TRBJ2-3 NA TRBV7-9 CASSLGLAGGQGETQYF
NA TRBJ2-1 NA TRBV5-6 CASSFTNYNEQFF
TRBD2 TRBJ2-1 NA TRBV27 CASSPTSVEQFF
NA TRBJ1-3 NA TRBV2 CASSLNPPPGNTIYF
NA TRBJ2-7 NA TRBV6-5 CASSQGSEQYF
NA TRBJ2-3 NA TRBV11-2 CASSSIPTDTQYF
NA TRBJ2-1 once TRBV28 CASRTSPNEQFF
TRBD1 TRBJ1-1 NA TRBV30 CAWSVPGQGLMNTEAFF
TRBD1 TRBJ1-3 NA TRBV5-6 CASSRQGRAGNTIYF
NA TRBJ2-7 NA TRBV2 CASSPAGSPYEQYF
NA TRBJ1-3 NA TRBV5-4 CASSQEPDYFSGNTIYF
NA TRBJ1-1 NA TRBV7-6 CASSLGTEAFF
NA TRBJ1-2 NA TRBV15 CATSRGGEYYGYTF
NA TRBJ2-7 NA TRBV5-4 CASSWETGSEQYF
TRBD1 TRBJ1-1 NA TRBV19 CASESRQGEGTEAFF
NA TRBJ2-7 NA TRBV6-5 CASRTTGPWEQYF
NA TRBJ2-5 NA TRBV9 CASSGEETQYF